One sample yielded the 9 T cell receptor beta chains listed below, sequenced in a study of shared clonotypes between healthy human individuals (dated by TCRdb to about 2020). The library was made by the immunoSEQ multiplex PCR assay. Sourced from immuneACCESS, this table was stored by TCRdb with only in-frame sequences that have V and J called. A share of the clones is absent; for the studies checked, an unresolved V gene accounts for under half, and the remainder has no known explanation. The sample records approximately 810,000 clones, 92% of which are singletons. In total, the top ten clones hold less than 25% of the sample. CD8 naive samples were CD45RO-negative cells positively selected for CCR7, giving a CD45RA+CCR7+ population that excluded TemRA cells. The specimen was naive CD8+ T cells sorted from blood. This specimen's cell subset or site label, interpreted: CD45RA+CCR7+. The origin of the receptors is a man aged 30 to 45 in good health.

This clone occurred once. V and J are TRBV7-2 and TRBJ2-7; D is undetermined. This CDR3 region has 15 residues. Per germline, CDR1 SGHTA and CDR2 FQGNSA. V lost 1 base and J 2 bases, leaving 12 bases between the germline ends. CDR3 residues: CASSLVPADTYEQYF. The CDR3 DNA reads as TGTGCCAGCAGCTTAGTTCCCGCGGATACCTACGAGCAGTACTTC.

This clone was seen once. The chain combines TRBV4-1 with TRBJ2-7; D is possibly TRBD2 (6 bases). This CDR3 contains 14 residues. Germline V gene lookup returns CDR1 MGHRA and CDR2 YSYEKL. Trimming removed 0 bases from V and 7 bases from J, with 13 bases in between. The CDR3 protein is CASSQERGREEQYF. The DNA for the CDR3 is TGCGCCAGCAGCCAAGAAAGGGGACGGGAGGAGCAGTACTTC.

Written as DNA, the CDR3 is TGCAGCGTTGAATTACGGGGTGCGTTTGTCGAGACCCAGTACTTC. Amino acid sequence: CSVELRGAFVETQYF. The chain is built from TRBV29-1 and TRBJ2-5, with a tentative D call TRBD2 (5 bases). Trimming left V 2 bases short and J 5 bases short, with 18 bases between. Germline V gene sequence: CDR1 SQVTM, CDR2 ANQGSEA. This CDR3 has 15 residues.

Written as DNA, the CDR3 is TGCGCCAGCAGCTTGGCACAGGGGAAGGGCTACGAGCAGTACTTC. Amino acids: CASSLAQGKGYEQYF. This rearrangement joins TRBV5-1 to TRBJ2-7; TRBD1 agrees at 7 bases. The CDR3 is made up of 15 amino acids. V was clipped by 0 bases and J by 3 bases; unmatched bases: 6. The germline CDR1 and CDR2 sequences are SGHRS and YFSETQ.

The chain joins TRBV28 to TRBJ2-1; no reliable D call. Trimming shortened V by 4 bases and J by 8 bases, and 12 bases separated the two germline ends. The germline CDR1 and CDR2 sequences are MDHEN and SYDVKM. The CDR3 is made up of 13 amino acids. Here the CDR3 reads CASSSLGSYEQFF. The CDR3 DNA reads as TGTGCCAGCAGTTCCCTCGGGTCGTATGAGCAGTTCTTC.

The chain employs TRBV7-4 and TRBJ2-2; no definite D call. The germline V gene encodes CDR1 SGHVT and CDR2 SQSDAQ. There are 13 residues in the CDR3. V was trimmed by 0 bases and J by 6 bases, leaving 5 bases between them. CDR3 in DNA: TGTGCCAGCAGCTTAGCGTTCGCCGGGGAGCTGTTTTTT. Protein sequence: CASSLAFAGELFF.

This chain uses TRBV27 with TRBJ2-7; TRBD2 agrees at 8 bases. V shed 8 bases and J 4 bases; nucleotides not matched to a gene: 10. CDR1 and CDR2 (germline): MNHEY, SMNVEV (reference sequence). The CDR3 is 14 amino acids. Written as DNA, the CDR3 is TGTGCCAGCCAAATTGCGGGAGGCTCTTACGAGCAGTACTTC. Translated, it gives CASQIAGGSYEQYF.

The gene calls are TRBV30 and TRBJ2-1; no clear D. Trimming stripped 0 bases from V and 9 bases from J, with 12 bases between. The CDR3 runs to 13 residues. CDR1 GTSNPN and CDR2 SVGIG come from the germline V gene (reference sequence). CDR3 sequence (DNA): TGTGCCTGGAGTGTAACGGCCACAACTGAGCAGTTCTTC. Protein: CAWSVTATTEQFF.

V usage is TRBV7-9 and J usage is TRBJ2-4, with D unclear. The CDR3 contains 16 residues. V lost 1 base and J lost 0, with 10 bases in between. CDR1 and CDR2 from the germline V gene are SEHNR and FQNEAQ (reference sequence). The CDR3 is CASSLGSELAKNIQYF. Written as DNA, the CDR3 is TGTGCCAGCAGCTTAGGGTCGGAGCTAGCCAAAAACATTCAGTACTTC.